These 15 T cell receptor beta chains originate from one sample sequenced in a study of blood T cell repertoires in COVID-19. Clones were sequenced by immunoSEQ multiplex PCR, and TCRdb holds only the in-frame ones, with some missing. Of about 200,000 clones in the sample, 65% to 90% are singletons; the top ten hold over 9.5%. The sequenced material came from PBMCs or T cells enriched from blood (not recorded which). These receptors all come from a man aged 35 to 55 who had recovered from COVID-19.

This chain uses TRBV15 with TRBJ2-5; 10 bases are a match to TRBD2. Trimming at V came to 9 bases and at J to 2 bases, leaving 9 bases not matched to a gene. Per the germline V gene, CDR1 is LNHNV and CDR2 is YYDKDF (reference sequence). The CDR3 consists of 15 residues. CDR3 sequence reads: CATKEQLAGQETQYF. The CDR3, as DNA: TGTGCCACTAAAGAACAACTAGCGGGACAAGAGACCCAGTACTTC.

This sequence joins TRBV2 and TRBJ2-2; D is unresolved. Germline V lookup: CDR1 SNHLY, CDR2 FYNNEI. Trimming took 8 bases from V and 0 from J, leaving 7 bases between them. This CDR3 region has 13 residues. The CDR3 sequence: CASEFANTGELFF. The DNA for the CDR3 is TGTGCCAGCGAGTTCGCGAACACCGGGGAGCTGTTTTTT.

The rearrangement links TRBV7-2 to TRBJ2-1, with a possible D match to TRBD1 (5 bases). The CDR3 is 14 residues long. Germline CDR1 is SGHTA and CDR2 is FQGNSA. Trimming removed 4 bases from V and 6 bases from J, with 13 bases in between. CDR3 in DNA: TGTGCCAGCAGCTCCAGGGATTTTGGCAATGAGCAGTTCTTC. This gives the protein CASSSRDFGNEQFF.

The chain is built from TRBV10-3 and TRBJ2-1; 9 nucleotides line up with TRBD2. V lost 0 bases and J lost 0; bases outside the gene matches: 6. The CDR3 is 18 amino acids. Germline CDR1 reads ENHRY; CDR2 reads SYGVKD. The CDR3 DNA is TGTGCCATCAGTGAGTCAAGCGGGAGGCGGAGCTCCTACAATGAGCAGTTCTTC. Amino acid sequence: CAISESSGRRSSYNEQFF.

Comments on this clone: In the same sample, other DNA sequences code for this CDR3. The rearrangement uses TRBV6-5 and TRBJ1-3, with a possible D match to TRBD1 (5 bases). The CDR3 is 14 residues long. Germline V lookup: CDR1 MNHEY, CDR2 SVGAGI. The V gene lost 2 bases and the J gene lost 1 base, with 6 bases spanning the gap. CDR3 loop: CASSYRGSGNTIYF. DNA for the CDR3: TGTGCCAGCAGTTACAGGGGATCTGGAAACACCATATATTTT.

The CDR3 loop is CSVEFPSRLAGEVYEQYF. The CDR3 DNA sequence: TGCAGCGTTGAATTCCCTTCCCGGCTAGCGGGAGAGGTGTACGAGCAGTACTTC. The chain uses TRBV29-1 and TRBJ2-7; 10 nucleotides match TRBD2. There are 18 residues in the CDR3. In germline, CDR1 is SQVTM, CDR2 ANQGSEA. Trimming at V came to 2 bases and at J to 4 bases, leaving 17 bases not matched to a gene.

The chain links TRBV18 to TRBJ2-7, with a tentative D call TRBD1 (6 bases). The CDR3 spans 17 residues. The V gene lost 3 bases and the J gene lost 0 bases, with 18 bases spanning the gap. Germline V lookup: CDR1 KGHSH, CDR2 LQKENI. CDR3 nucleotides: TGTGCCAGCTCACCTTTCGATACAGGGTCCCTCTCCTACGAGCAGTACTTC. This encodes CASSPFDTGSLSYEQYF.

The V gene is TRBV5-1, the J gene TRBJ1-4, with D perhaps matching TRBD1 (6 bases). V gave up 0 bases and J gave up 6 bases, with 9 bases separating them. Germline values: CDR1 SGHRS, CDR2 YFSETQ. The CDR3 covers 14 residues. The DNA for the CDR3 is TGCGCCAGCAGCTTGGATACAGGGTATGAAAAACTGTTTTTT. It translates to CASSLDTGYEKLFF.

V and J are TRBV7-2 and TRBJ2-3; 7 bases agree with TRBD2. Losses at the gene ends were 1 base for V and 6 bases for J; bases not matched to a gene: 4. Germline V gives CDR1 SGHTA, CDR2 FQGNSA. This CDR3 has 14 residues. DNA for the CDR3: TGTGCCAGCAGCTTAGGTCTCGGGGGGGATACGCAGTATTTT. It codes for CASSLGLGGDTQYF.

The V gene is TRBV6-5, the J gene TRBJ2-3; a possible D gene is TRBD2 (6 bases). Germline V lookup: CDR1 MNHEY, CDR2 SVGAGI. This CDR3 contains 15 residues. V was pared by 0 bases and J by 1 base, with 8 bases between. CDR3 sequence: CASSYSAGRTDTQYF. The CDR3 nucleotides read TGTGCCAGCAGTTACTCTGCGGGACGCACAGATACGCAGTATTTT.

The V call is TRBV7-9, the J call TRBJ1-1, with TRBD1 as a possible D gene (6 bases). In germline, CDR1 is SEHNR, CDR2 FQNEAQ (reference sequence). Trimming removed 0 bases from V and 3 bases from J, with 11 bases in between. CDR3 length: 15 residues. The CDR3 DNA reads as TGTGCCAGCAGCTTAGCAGGGGGGGCCTACACTGAAGCTTTCTTT. Encoded protein: CASSLAGGAYTEAFF.

The rearrangement joins TRBV7-2 to TRBJ2-7, with 7 bases identical to TRBD2. Germline lookup yields CDR1 SGHTA and CDR2 FQGNSA. V shed 5 bases and J 3 bases; nucleotides not matched to a gene: 10. There are 15 residues in the CDR3. CDR3 DNA sequence: TGTGCCAGCAGCCAGGTTGGGGGGGGAATCTACGAGCAGTACTTC. Its translation is CASSQVGGGIYEQYF.

This chain uses TRBV7-8 with TRBJ2-5, with 15 bases fitting TRBD2. V lost 3 bases and J lost 5; bases outside the gene matches: 16. The CDR3 totals 20 residues. Germline V gives CDR1 SGHVS, CDR2 FQNEAQ. The CDR3: CASSFEFGGLAGGPGETQYF. The CDR3 nucleotides are TGTGCCAGCAGCTTTGAGTTTGGAGGACTAGCGGGAGGGCCGGGGGAGACCCAGTACTTC.

V usage is TRBV11-2 and J usage is TRBJ1-1; a weak D match, TRBD1 (5 bases). This CDR3 spans 13 amino acids. Germline V gene sequence: CDR1 SGHAT, CDR2 FQNNGV. The germline V and J ends were trimmed by 0 bases and 3 bases, with 5 bases remaining between them. Here the CDR3 DNA reads TGTGCCAGCAGCTTAGACAGGGACACTGAAGCTTTCTTT. Its protein is CASSLDRDTEAFF.

The chain couples TRBV5-1 to TRBJ2-7, with 7 bases lining up with TRBD1. The CDR3 consists of 14 residues. The J segment lost 6 bases and the V segment lost 4 bases, leaving 10 bases of the junction unmatched. In germline, CDR1 is SGHRS, CDR2 YFSETQ. Here the CDR3 reads CASSQTSTGSEQYF. In DNA, the CDR3 is TGCGCCAGCAGCCAAACCTCGACAGGGTCCGAGCAGTACTTC.